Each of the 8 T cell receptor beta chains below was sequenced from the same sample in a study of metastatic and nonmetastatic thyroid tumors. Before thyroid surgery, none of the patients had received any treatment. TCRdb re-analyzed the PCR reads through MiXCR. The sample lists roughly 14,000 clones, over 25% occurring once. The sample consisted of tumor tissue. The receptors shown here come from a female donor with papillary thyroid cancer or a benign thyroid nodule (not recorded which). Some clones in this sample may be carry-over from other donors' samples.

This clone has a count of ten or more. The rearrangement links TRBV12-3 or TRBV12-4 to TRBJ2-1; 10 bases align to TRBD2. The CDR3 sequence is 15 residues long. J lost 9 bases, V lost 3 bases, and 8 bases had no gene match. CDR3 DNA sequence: TGTGCCAGCAGTTTGGGAGCGGGGGGGCTCGGTGAGCAGTTCTTC. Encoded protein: CASSLGAGGLGEQFF.

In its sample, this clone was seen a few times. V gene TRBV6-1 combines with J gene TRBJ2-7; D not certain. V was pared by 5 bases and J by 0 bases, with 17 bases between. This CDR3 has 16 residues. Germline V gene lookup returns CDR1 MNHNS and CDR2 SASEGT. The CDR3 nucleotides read TGTGCCAGCAGTCCTTTTCTCAGCTGGGACTCCTACGAGCAGTACTTC. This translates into CASSPFLSWDSYEQYF.

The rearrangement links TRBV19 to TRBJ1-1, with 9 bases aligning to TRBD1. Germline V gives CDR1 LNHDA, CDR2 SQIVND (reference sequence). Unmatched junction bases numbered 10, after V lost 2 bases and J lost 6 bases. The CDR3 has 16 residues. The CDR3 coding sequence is TGTGCCAGTAGTATACTCTCCGGGACAGGGAGGTCTGAAGCTTTCTTT. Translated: CASSILSGTGRSEAFF.

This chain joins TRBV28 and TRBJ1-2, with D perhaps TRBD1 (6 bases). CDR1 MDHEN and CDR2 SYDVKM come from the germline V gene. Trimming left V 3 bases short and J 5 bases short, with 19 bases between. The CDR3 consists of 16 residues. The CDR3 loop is CASSLDSLRVLYGYTF. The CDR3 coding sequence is TGTGCCAGCAGTTTGGACAGTCTTCGGGTCCTTTATGGCTACACCTTC.

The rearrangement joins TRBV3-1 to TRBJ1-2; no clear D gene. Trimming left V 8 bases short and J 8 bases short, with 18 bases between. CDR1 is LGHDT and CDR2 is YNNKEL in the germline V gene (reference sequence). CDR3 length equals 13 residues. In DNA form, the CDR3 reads TGTGCCAGCTCGGTTTGGCGCGGTATAGGCTACACCTTC. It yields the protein CASSVWRGIGYTF.

The CDR3, as DNA: TGTGCCTGTTCTCGGACAGAGAGCATCTACGAGCAGTACTTC. It encodes CACSRTESIYEQYF. The rearrangement links TRBV30 to TRBJ2-7; a possible D gene is TRBD1 (6 bases). This CDR3 has 14 residues. From germline, CDR1 is GTSNPN and CDR2 SVGIG (reference sequence). V lost 6 bases, J lost 3 bases, and 18 bases lay in between.

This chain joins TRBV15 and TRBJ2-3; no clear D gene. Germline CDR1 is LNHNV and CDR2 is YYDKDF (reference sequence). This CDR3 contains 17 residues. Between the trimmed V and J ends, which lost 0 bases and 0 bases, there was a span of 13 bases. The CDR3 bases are TGTGCCACCAGCAGAGATTTCGGAGCTTCTAGCACAGATACGCAGTATTTT. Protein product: CATSRDFGASSTDTQYF.

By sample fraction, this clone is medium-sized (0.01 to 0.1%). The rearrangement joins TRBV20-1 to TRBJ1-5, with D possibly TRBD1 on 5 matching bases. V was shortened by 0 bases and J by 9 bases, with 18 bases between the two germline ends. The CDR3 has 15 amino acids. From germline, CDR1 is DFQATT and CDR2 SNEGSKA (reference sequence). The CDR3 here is CSAREAGGDSSPQHF. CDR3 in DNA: TGCAGTGCTAGAGAAGCCGGCGGGGACTCGTCGCCCCAGCATTTT.